This T cell receptor (beta chain) is drawn from a study of T cell repertoires in cytomegalovirus infection. Overall study context: From public TCR beta signatures came an indication of both CMV infection and matching HLA type.

Study findings and constraints: CMV-specific HLA-C-restricted TCR beta clonotypes dominated the ex vivo response.

TCRdb itself ran the reads through MiXCR, one entry per CDR3 protein. The repertoire holds about 330,000 distinct CDR3 sequences, with over 7.5% as singletons. This clonotype turned up a few times. Antigen unknown. The sequence was collected from a human donor in good health (CMV status not recorded). Some clones in this sample may be carry-over from other donors' samples. The specimen was PBMCs.

The CDR3 nucleotides read TGTGCCAGCAGTTTGTCAGGGAAGGGTGAAGCTTTCTTT. Translating gives CASSLSGKGEAFF. The chain recombines TRBV12-3 or TRBV12-4 with TRBJ1-1, with TRBD1 as a possible D gene (5 bases). Trimming pared 3 bases from V and 7 bases from J, leaving 12 bases between. The CDR3 loop spans 13 amino acids.